One sample yielded the 28 T cell receptor beta chains listed below, sequenced in a study of cytomegalovirus exposure and HLA in healthy donors. With 60 Vbeta and 13 Jbeta primers, the PCR was carried out. Assay used: immunoSEQ multiplex PCR; TCRdb lists only in-frame clones, some missing. The table has 46,000 or so clones, approximately 57% seen once. The source material was PBMCs. These receptors came from a man aged 55 to 70 in good health and CMV-seropositive.

The CDR3 loop is CASSISSSTDTQYF. The CDR3 DNA follows: TGTGCCAGTAGTATCTCCAGTAGCACAGATACGCAGTATTTT. The chain joins TRBV19 to TRBJ2-3; D remains ambiguous. Trimming pared 3 bases from V and 0 bases from J, leaving 7 bases between. The CDR3 extends over 14 amino acids. CDR1 and CDR2 from the germline V gene are LNHDA and SQIVND (reference sequence). The variable domain in full, with the rest retrieved from reference TRBV19 and TRBJ2-3, is DGGITQSPKYLFRKEGQNVTLSCEQNLNHDAMYWYRQDPGQGLRLIYYSQIVNDFQKGDIAEGYSVSREKKESFPLTVTSAQKNPTAFYLCASSISSSTDTQYFGPGTRLTVL.

The chain combines TRBV25-1 with TRBJ1-5; a weak D match, TRBD1 (5 bases). CDR1 is MGHDK, CDR2 SYGVNS, per germline. The CDR3 totals 15 residues. V was shortened by 5 bases and J by 7 bases, with 18 bases between the two germline ends. The CDR3 region is CASSFGWGSGQPQHF. In DNA form, the CDR3 reads TGTGCCAGCAGTTTTGGGTGGGGCTCGGGCCAGCCCCAGCATTTT.

In this sample, this clone turned up once. This rearrangement joins TRBV27 to TRBJ2-5; 14 bases fit TRBD2. J gave up 5 bases and V 4 bases, and 6 bases lay outside the gene matches. This CDR3 has 16 residues. CDR1 MNHEY and CDR2 SMNVEV come from the germline V gene (reference sequence). The chain's CDR3 is CASSSRLAGGSETQYF. CDR3 bases: TGTGCCAGCAGTTCTCGACTAGCGGGAGGGAGTGAGACCCAGTACTTC.

This clone was found a few times. The chain combines TRBV25-1 with TRBJ2-7; D is undetermined. This CDR3 has 11 amino acids. CDR1 MGHDK and CDR2 SYGVNS come from the germline V gene. V was pared by 4 bases and J by 3 bases, with 4 bases between. In nucleotides, the CDR3 is TGTGCCAGCAGTGGCGGCTACGAGCAGTACTTC. This gives the protein CASSGGYEQYF.

The chain uses TRBV10-3 and TRBJ1-4, with D possibly TRBD1 on 5 matching bases. The V end lost 11 bases, the J end lost 8 bases, and 15 bases lay between the germline ends. The CDR3 covers 12 residues. CDR1 is ENHRY, CDR2 SYGVKD, per germline. DNA of the CDR3: TGTGCCGTAGGACGGACAACCGAAAAACTGTTTTTT. Translation gives CAVGRTTEKLFF.

V gene TRBV9 combines with J gene TRBJ2-7; D is perhaps TRBD1 (5 bases). The CDR3 extends over 14 amino acids. The V gene's germline CDR1 is SGDLS and CDR2 YYNGEE. V was clipped by 3 bases and J by 6 bases, with 16 bases between them. This CDR3 is CASSATGLQGEQYF. CDR3 DNA sequence: TGTGCCAGCAGCGCCACAGGTCTCCAAGGCGAGCAGTACTTC. The whole variable domain, remainder taken from reference TRBV9 and TRBJ2-7, is DSGVTQTPKHLITATGQRVTLRCSPRSGDLSVYWYQQSLDQGLQFLIQYYNGEERAKGNILERFSAQQFPDLHSELNLSSLELGDSALYFCASSATGLQGEQYFGPGTRLTVT.

This sequence joins TRBV10-2 and TRBJ1-1, with D unresolved. The CDR3 runs 13 residues. CDR1 is WSHSY, CDR2 SAAADI, per germline. With 5 bases removed from V and 1 base from J, the gap between germline ends came to 8 bases. The CDR3 reads CASSLQKNTEAFF. CDR3 in DNA: TGCGCCAGCAGTCTCCAGAAGAACACTGAAGCTTTCTTT.

The table lists this clone with a few counts. This chain uses TRBV19 with TRBJ2-7; 9 bases map to TRBD2. The CDR3 spans 14 residues. V lost 4 bases and J lost 0; bases outside the gene matches: 1. Germline CDR1 and CDR2: LNHDA and SQIVND (reference sequence). The CDR3 protein is CASSTSGTSYEQYF. In DNA, the CDR3 is TGTGCCAGTAGTACTAGCGGGACCTCCTACGAGCAGTACTTC.

Only one count was recorded for this clone. V is TRBV5-1 and J is TRBJ2-1, with 8 bases fitting TRBD1. CDR1 and CDR2 from the germline V gene are SGHRS and YFSETQ. Losses at the gene ends were 4 bases for V and 3 bases for J; bases not matched to a gene: 6. CDR3 size: 15 residues. The CDR3 loop is CASSKDGTGYNEQFF. CDR3 nucleotide sequence: TGCGCCAGCAGCAAGGATGGGACAGGCTACAATGAGCAGTTCTTC.

The chain links TRBV6-6 to TRBJ2-1, with TRBD2 identical over 9 bases. The ends lost 8 bases at V and 9 bases at J; junction bases unmatched: 11. The CDR3 length is 14 residues. Per germline, CDR1 MNHNY and CDR2 SVGAGI (reference sequence). The CDR3, as DNA: TGTGCCAGCCGGACGGGCGGGAGGGGAGGTGAGCAGTTCTTC. Its translation: CASRTGGRGGEQFF.

The chain combines TRBV7-2 with TRBJ1-2; 10 bases agree with TRBD1. V was pared by 1 base and J by 8 bases, with 7 bases of the junction left unmatched. This CDR3 is built from 15 residues. Germline V gene data show CDR1 as SGHTA and CDR2 as FQGNSA. In nucleotides, the CDR3 is TGTGCCAGCAGCTTAGAGCCGGACAGGGGGAGAGGCTACACCTTC. Translating it yields CASSLEPDRGRGYTF.

The chain employs TRBV6-5 and TRBJ2-7; 14 positions match TRBD2. The CDR3 loop spans 12 amino acids. Germline V gives CDR1 MNHEY, CDR2 SVGAGI. The trim removed 8 bases at V and 6 bases at J, leaving 0 bases unmatched. The CDR3: CASGLAGGEQYF. CDR3 nucleotides: TGTGCCAGCGGACTAGCGGGAGGCGAGCAGTACTTC.

This sequence joins TRBV19 and TRBJ1-2; D is uncertain. Trimming removed 3 bases from V and 4 bases from J, with 12 bases in between. The CDR3 contains 14 residues. Germline lookup yields CDR1 LNHDA and CDR2 SQIVND (reference sequence). CDR3 amino acids: CASSIKIRGYGYTF. The CDR3, as DNA: TGTGCCAGTAGTATCAAGATCCGGGGCTATGGCTACACCTTC.

The chain links TRBV10-3 to TRBJ2-1, with 9 positions matching TRBD2. This CDR3 has 16 residues. With 0 bases clipped from V and 2 bases from J, the junction kept 2 bases outside the gene matches. Germline CDR1 is ENHRY and CDR2 is SYGVKD. The CDR3 DNA sequence: TGTGCCATCAGTGAGTCTTTAGCGGGAGCCTACAATGAGCAGTTCTTC. It yields the protein CAISESLAGAYNEQFF.

This clone counts as medium-sized. V is TRBV4-3 and J is TRBJ2-5; 8 bases line up with TRBD2. Germline CDR1 is LGHNA and CDR2 is YSLEER. Unmatched junction bases numbered 6, after V lost 1 base and J lost 5 bases. The CDR3 has 15 amino acids. The CDR3, as DNA: TGCGCCAGCAGCCAAGGTGCGGGAGGAGCGGAGACCCAGTACTTC. Its protein is CASSQGAGGAETQYF.

V gene TRBV7-9 combines with J gene TRBJ2-5, with a possible D match to TRBD2 (6 bases). This CDR3 is 14 amino acids long. Between the trimmed V and J ends, which lost 8 bases and 4 bases, there was a span of 17 bases. Germline V gene lookup returns CDR1 SEHNR and CDR2 FQNEAQ (reference sequence). The CDR3 coding sequence is TGTGCCAGCGTCATCGAGGGGCGGGGAGAGACCCAGTACTTC. As protein: CASVIEGRGETQYF.

The V gene is TRBV14, the J gene TRBJ1-4, with D possibly TRBD1 on 5 matching bases. The CDR3 runs to 16 residues. V gave up 1 base and J gave up 0 bases, with 9 bases separating them. CDR1 and CDR2 from the germline V gene are SGHDN and FVKESK. The CDR3 reads CASSQAGVATNEKLFF. CDR3 DNA sequence: TGTGCCAGCAGCCAAGCGGGGGTTGCAACTAATGAAAAACTGTTTTTT.

The CDR3 sequence: CASSEVRLAATDTQYF. The CDR3 DNA reads as TGTGCCAGCAGTGAAGTAAGACTAGCGGCAACAGATACGCAGTATTTT. The chain is built from TRBV6-1 and TRBJ2-3; 9 positions match TRBD2. Looked up from germline, CDR1 is MNHNS and CDR2 is SASEGT. The CDR3 contains 16 residues. The ends lost 1 base at V and 3 bases at J; junction bases unmatched: 5.

This chain uses TRBV5-1 with TRBJ2-5; 11 nucleotides line up with TRBD1. Trimming removed 4 bases from V and 5 bases from J; junction bases left unmatched: 4. Germline CDR1 is SGHRS and CDR2 is YFSETQ. The CDR3 length is 14 residues. CDR3 sequence reads: CASSRTGGSETQYF. The CDR3 DNA sequence: TGCGCCAGCAGCCGGACAGGGGGCTCGGAGACCCAGTACTTC.

The chain joins TRBV5-1 to TRBJ2-3; tentative D call: TRBD1 (6 bases). The CDR3 runs to 14 residues. V dropped 5 bases and J dropped 0 bases, with 10 bases sitting between them. In germline, CDR1 is SGHRS, CDR2 YFSETQ. The DNA of the CDR3 is TGCGCCAGCAGTGGGGGCCAAAGCACAGATACGCAGTATTTT. The encoded protein is CASSGGQSTDTQYF.

V gene TRBV2 combines with J gene TRBJ2-5; 11 nucleotides agree with TRBD2. The V and J ends lost 0 bases and 4 bases, in that order; junction bases with no gene match: 4. Germline CDR1 reads SNHLY; CDR2 reads FYNNEI. The CDR3 totals 16 residues. In nucleotides, the CDR3 is TGTGCCAGCAGTGAAGCCGGCGGGACTAGCGGAGAGACCCAGTACTTC. This sequence encodes CASSEAGGTSGETQYF. The complete variable domain, with remaining parts taken from reference TRBV2 and TRBJ2-5, reads EPEVTQTPSHQVTQMGQEVILRCVPISNHLYFYWYRQILGQKVEFLVSFYNNEISEKSEIFDDQFSVERPDGSNFTLKIRSTKLEDSAMYFCASSEAGGTSGETQYFGPGTRLLVL.

This clone occurred a few times. The chain employs TRBV4-1 and TRBJ2-5; the D gene is possibly TRBD1 (6 bases). Per germline, CDR1 MGHRA and CDR2 YSYEKL. This CDR3 contains 15 residues. V was clipped by 1 base and J by 5 bases, with 14 bases between them. The CDR3 loop is CASSQVWQGRETQYF. The CDR3 DNA sequence: TGCGCCAGCAGCCAAGTTTGGCAGGGGCGGGAGACCCAGTACTTC.

The J gene is TRBJ2-3, the V gene TRBV5-4; perhaps TRBD1 as D (6 bases). Trimming removed 7 bases from V and 0 bases from J, with 12 bases in between. Per the germline V gene, CDR1 is SGHNT and CDR2 is YYREEE (reference sequence). This CDR3 region has 14 residues. CDR3 sequence reads: CASGIQGSTDTQYF. CDR3 nucleotide sequence: TGTGCCAGCGGAATACAGGGCAGCACAGATACGCAGTATTTT.

The V and J genes are TRBV4-3 and TRBJ2-2; 8 bases line up with TRBD2. The V and J ends lost 4 bases and 1 base, in that order; junction bases with no gene match: 5. This CDR3 spans 16 amino acids. Germline loops: CDR1 LGHNA, CDR2 YSLEER. Here the CDR3 reads CASSLAGGLNTGELFF. As DNA, the CDR3 is TGCGCCAGCAGCCTCGCGGGGGGCCTGAACACCGGGGAGCTGTTTTTT.

This chain joins TRBV5-4 and TRBJ2-2; 8 bases agree with TRBD2. The CDR3 has 15 residues. The ends lost 4 bases at V and 3 bases at J; junction bases unmatched: 5. Germline CDR1 and CDR2: SGHNT and YYREEE (reference sequence). CDR3 DNA sequence: TGTGCCAGCAGCGCCGGGACTAGAGACACCGGGGAGCTGTTTTTT. Translating gives CASSAGTRDTGELFF.

The gene calls are TRBV19 and TRBJ2-3, with 13 bases identical to TRBD2. This CDR3 comprises 17 residues. Trimming at V came to 4 bases and at J to 4 bases, leaving 8 bases not matched to a gene. Germline V gene sequence: CDR1 LNHDA, CDR2 SQIVND (reference sequence). The CDR3 spells CASSKNGLAGEADTQYF. The CDR3 DNA reads TGTGCCAGTAGTAAAAATGGACTAGCGGGAGAGGCAGATACGCAGTATTTT.

The rearrangement links TRBV7-2 to TRBJ1-4, with D perhaps TRBD1 (5 bases). Per germline, CDR1 SGHTA and CDR2 FQGNSA. V was cut by 1 base and J by 8 bases, with 11 bases left in between. The CDR3 extends over 14 amino acids. The CDR3 protein is CASSLDGGHEKLFF. The DNA of the CDR3 is TGTGCCAGCAGCTTAGACGGGGGTCACGAAAAACTGTTTTTT.

V usage is TRBV7-6 and J usage is TRBJ2-7; possible D gene TRBD2, 6 bases. V lost 1 base, J lost 3 bases, and 19 bases lay in between. Germline V gives CDR1 SGHVS, CDR2 FNYEAQ. The CDR3 contains 17 residues. For the CDR3, the DNA is TGTGCCAGCAGCTTAGGGCGTGGTGGGGGGTTGAACTACGAGCAGTACTTC. Its protein product is CASSLGRGGGLNYEQYF.